These 26 T cell receptor beta chains were all obtained from the same sample, sequenced in a study of T cell responses to AZD1222 COVID-19 vaccine. The protocol was immunoSEQ multiplex PCR, while the TCRdb copy is restricted to in-frame clones and leaves out a portion. The sample contains 95,000 to 150,000 clones, roughly 84% of which appear only once. The sequencing here drew on peripheral blood, taken on day 0 of AZD1222 vaccination. The receptors originated from an adult in good health.

This clone appeared once. The chain joins TRBV5-5 to TRBJ1-6; TRBD1 is a possible D gene (5 bases). CDR3 length: 14 residues. Trimming removed 4 bases at V and 4 bases at J, with 9 bases between. The V gene's germline CDR1 is SGHKS and CDR2 YYEKEE (reference sequence). This CDR3 reads CASSGGTYNSPLHF. CDR3 in DNA: TGTGCCAGCAGCGGCGGGACTTATAATTCACCCCTCCACTTT. The variable domain in full, with the rest retrieved from reference TRBV5-5 and TRBJ1-6, is DAGVTQSPTHLIKTRGQQVTLRCSPISGHKSVSWYQQVLGQGPQFIFQYYEKEERGRGNFPDRFSARQFPNYSSELNVNALLLGDSALYLCASSGGTYNSPLHFGNGTRLTVT.

This chain links TRBV12-3 or TRBV12-4 with TRBJ1-2; D gene ambiguous. The CDR3 is 13 residues long. Trimming shortened V by 7 bases and J by 2 bases, and 11 bases separated the two germline ends. Here the CDR3 reads CASTPSWNYGYTF. The CDR3 coding sequence is TGTGCCAGCACCCCCTCCTGGAACTATGGCTACACCTTC.

V usage is TRBV6-5 and J usage is TRBJ1-2; 9 bases agree with TRBD1. Trimming at V came to 7 bases and at J to 2 bases, leaving 8 bases not matched to a gene. The CDR3 runs 15 residues. Germline CDR1 is MNHEY and CDR2 is SVGAGI. CDR3 loop: CASIITGGANYGYTF. As DNA, the CDR3 is TGTGCCAGCATCATTACAGGGGGCGCGAACTATGGCTACACCTTC.

V and J are TRBV6-1 and TRBJ2-3, with 7 positions matching TRBD1. The junction had 2 bases not matched to a gene; V was cut back by 1 base and J by 1 base. Germline CDR1 MNHNS, CDR2 SASEGT. CDR3 length: 15 amino acids. The CDR3: CASSEGGTGTDTQYF. The CDR3 DNA follows: TGTGCCAGCAGTGAAGGAGGGACAGGCACAGATACGCAGTATTTT.

This clone was seen a single time. V usage is TRBV9 and J usage is TRBJ2-3, with 12 positions matching TRBD2. The V segment lost 4 bases and the J segment 5 bases; nucleotides outside the gene matches: 8. Germline assignment: CDR1 SGDLS and CDR2 YYNGEE. CDR3 length equals 16 residues. CDR3 DNA: TGTGCCAGCAGCACCTCTAGCGGGGGGGGCCAAGATACGCAGTATTTT. Protein: CASSTSSGGGQDTQYF.

The CDR3 sequence: CASRTGATGGYTF. As DNA, the CDR3 is TGTGCCAGCAGGACCGGGGCGACGGGGGGCTACACCTTC. The V gene is TRBV6-5, the J gene TRBJ1-2; D might be TRBD1 (5 bases). The germline CDR1 and CDR2 sequences are MNHEY and SVGAGI. This CDR3 is built from 13 residues. The V and J ends lost 6 bases and 8 bases respectively, with 16 bases between them.

This sequence joins TRBV15 and TRBJ2-5; TRBD2 might be the D (6 bases). The V gene lost 0 bases and the J gene lost 1 base, with 15 bases spanning the gap. This CDR3 is 17 amino acids long. Germline assignment: CDR1 LNHNV and CDR2 YYDKDF (reference sequence). CDR3: CATSRDPSGGSQETQYF. The CDR3 bases are TGTGCCACCAGCAGAGATCCTTCCGGGGGATCCCAAGAGACCCAGTACTTC.

The chain carries TRBV6-7 and TRBJ2-7; D might be TRBD2 (5 bases). TRBV6-7 is identified as an open reading frame with a role that is uncertain. The CDR3 totals 15 residues. Trimming left V 6 bases short and J 1 base short, with 16 bases between. DNA for the CDR3: TGTGCCAGCAGCGCATATCCCGGGGATTCCTACGAGCAGTACTTC. Its protein product is CASSAYPGDSYEQYF.

The CDR3 region has the DNA TGTGCCAGCAGTGATGAGGTAGATCAGCCCCAGCATTTT. It encodes CASSDEVDQPQHF. The chain has TRBV2 and TRBJ1-5, with D unclear. CDR1 and CDR2 from the germline V gene are SNHLY and FYNNEI. The CDR3 sequence is 13 residues long. Trimming took 3 bases from V and 5 from J, leaving 8 bases between them.

V is TRBV20-1 and J is TRBJ1-1; D remains ambiguous. This CDR3 has 13 amino acids. The V end was cut by 3 bases, the J end by 5 bases, with 13 bases between. Germline V gene lookup returns CDR1 DFQATT and CDR2 SNEGSKA (reference sequence). The CDR3 loop is CSASPSRGTEAFF. DNA of the CDR3: TGCAGTGCTAGTCCTAGTCGTGGAACTGAAGCTTTCTTT.

The CDR3 nucleotides read TGTGCCAGCAGCACAGAAGGGAGCCTAGAGGGCTATGGCTACACCTTC. Translating gives CASSTEGSLEGYGYTF. The V gene is TRBV5-4, the J gene TRBJ1-2; the D is unclear. The germline gives CDR1 SGHNT, CDR2 YYREEE (reference sequence). The CDR3 consists of 16 residues. Trimming took off 4 bases at V and 4 bases at J, with 20 bases between the two ends.

The genes are TRBV27 and TRBJ2-7; 10 bases match TRBD1. The CDR3 extends over 14 amino acids. V was clipped by 5 bases and J by 4 bases; unmatched bases: 5. Germline CDR1 MNHEY, CDR2 SMNVEV (reference sequence). The chain's CDR3 is CASSPAGQGYEQYF. In DNA form, the CDR3 reads TGTGCCAGCAGTCCAGCGGGACAGGGGTACGAGCAGTACTTC.

This clone turned up a few times. The chain uses TRBV3-1 (or the pseudogene TRBV3-2) and TRBJ1-6; no reliable D call. V was shortened by 2 bases and J by 8 bases, with 7 bases between the two germline ends. The CDR3 totals 13 residues. Germline V gene sequence: CDR1 LGHDT, CDR2 YNNKEL (reference sequence). CDR3 in amino acids: CASSQSLYSPLHF. The CDR3 region has the DNA TGTGCCAGCAGCCAAAGTCTGTATTCACCCCTCCACTTT.

The chain carries TRBV24-1 and TRBJ1-1; no firm D call. Germline values: CDR1 KGHDR, CDR2 SFDVKD. The CDR3 is 8 amino acids. V lost 8 bases and J 10 bases, leaving 4 bases between the germline ends. The CDR3 DNA reads TGTGCCACCAATGGAGCTTTCTTT. Its protein product is CATNGAFF.

V and J are TRBV3-1 (or the pseudogene TRBV3-2) and TRBJ1-2; 7 positions agree with TRBD1. Germline assignment: CDR1 LGHDT and CDR2 YNNKEL (reference sequence). The CDR3 is 12 amino acids. The ends lost 4 bases at V and 6 bases at J; junction bases unmatched: 2. The DNA of the CDR3 is TGTGCCAGCAGCCCCGGACAGGATGGCTACACCTTC. Translation: CASSPGQDGYTF.

The chain has TRBV11-2 and TRBJ1-4; D is ambiguous. CDR3 length: 14 amino acids. Deletions cut 7 bases from V and 8 bases from J, with 17 bases between. Germline CDR1 SGHAT, CDR2 FQNNGV. The CDR3 protein is CASNPMGISEKLFF. The DNA for the CDR3 is TGTGCCAGCAACCCGATGGGGATAAGCGAAAAACTGTTTTTT. Full variable domain (outside the CDR3, taken from reference TRBV11-2 and TRBJ1-4): EAGVAQSPRYKIIEKRQSVAFWCNPISGHATLYWYQQILGQGPKLLIQFQNNGVVDDSQLPKDRFSAERLKGVDSTLKIQPAKLEDSAVYLCASNPMGISEKLFFGSGTQLSVL.

This chain joins TRBV6-6 and TRBJ1-2; tentatively, D is TRBD1 (6 bases). Trimming took 7 bases from V and 4 from J, leaving 19 bases between them. CDR1 MNHNY and CDR2 SVGAGI come from the germline V gene (reference sequence). The CDR3 length is 15 residues. This chain's CDR3 is CASIQTGPVGYGYTF. The DNA for the CDR3 is TGTGCCAGCATCCAAACAGGGCCGGTGGGCTATGGCTACACCTTC.

This clone was seen only once. The chain is built from TRBV6-2 or TRBV6-3 and TRBJ2-3; 9 nucleotides align to TRBD2. The CDR3 is made up of 17 amino acids. The V gene end was trimmed by 2 bases and the J gene end by 6 bases; junction bases not matched to a gene: 12. Per germline, CDR1 MNHEY and CDR2 SVGEGT. CDR3 coding DNA: TGTGCCAGCAGTTACCACGCGGGGGGGCCCCTGATGGATACGCAGTATTTT. As protein: CASSYHAGGPLMDTQYF.

V and J are TRBV6-5 and TRBJ2-7, with D tentatively TRBD1 or TRBD2 (5 bases each). Germline values: CDR1 MNHEY, CDR2 SVGAGI. Trimming pared 2 bases from V and 1 base from J, leaving 6 bases between. The CDR3 runs to 13 residues. The CDR3 sequence: CASSYGGSYEQYF. In DNA, the CDR3 is TGTGCCAGCAGTTACGGGGGTTCCTACGAGCAGTACTTC.

CDR3: CASTTSLRSEEYF. The CDR3 DNA sequence: TGTGCCAGCACCACCTCCCTAAGGTCAGAAGAGTATTTT. V is TRBV11-2 and J is TRBJ2-3; D is uncertain. Trimming removed 7 bases from V and 13 bases from J, with 21 bases in between. The CDR3 covers 13 residues. Germline V gene lookup returns CDR1 SGHAT and CDR2 FQNNGV.

This chain joins TRBV4-1 and TRBJ2-1, with TRBD1 as a possible D gene (5 bases). The CDR3 loop spans 13 amino acids. V lost 4 bases and J 5 bases, leaving 9 bases between the germline ends. Per the germline V gene, CDR1 is MGHRA and CDR2 is YSYEKL. This chain's CDR3 is CASSLVGDNEQFF. CDR3 nucleotide sequence: TGCGCCAGCAGCCTCGTAGGGGACAATGAGCAGTTCTTC.

The chain combines TRBV3-1 (or the pseudogene TRBV3-2) with TRBJ1-2; no clear D gene. Trimming cost V 4 bases and J 5 bases, with 8 bases left between them. CDR3 length equals 12 residues. Germline loops: CDR1 LGHDT, CDR2 YNNKEL (reference sequence). CDR3 sequence (DNA): TGTGCCAGCAGCCGGGGAGGGTATGGCTACACCTTC. Translated, it gives CASSRGGYGYTF.

The chain joins TRBV27 to TRBJ1-6; D not certain. The length of the CDR3 is 15 residues. V lost 4 bases to trimming and J lost 6 bases, with 13 bases between them. Germline lookup yields CDR1 MNHEY and CDR2 SMNVEV (reference sequence). The CDR3 coding sequence is TGTGCCAGCAGTTCCCGCGGGGAGGGTAATTCACCCCTCCACTTT. Protein: CASSSRGEGNSPLHF.

This rearrangement joins TRBV12-5 to TRBJ1-5, with 8 bases lining up with TRBD1. The germline V gene has CDR1 LGHNT and CDR2 FRNRAP. This CDR3 spans 15 amino acids. V lost 1 base, J lost 5 bases, and 4 bases stayed unmatched. In nucleotides, the CDR3 is TGTGCTAGTGGTTTGGCAACAGGGGGGGATCAGCCCCAGCATTTT. Protein: CASGLATGGDQPQHF.

This rearrangement joins TRBV5-8 to TRBJ2-5; tentatively, D is TRBD1 (6 bases). Trimming left V 6 bases short and J 3 bases short, with 18 bases between. The CDR3 is made up of 15 amino acids. Germline CDR1 and CDR2: SGHTS and YDEGEE. CDR3: CASTLRGSGKETQYF. The CDR3 DNA follows: TGTGCCAGCACTCTGAGGGGGTCGGGTAAAGAGACCCAGTACTTC.

The chain employs TRBV25-1 and TRBJ2-1; D is undetermined. The CDR3 has 12 residues. The germline CDR1 and CDR2 sequences are MGHDK and SYGVNS. Trimming stripped 6 bases from V and 5 bases from J, with 8 bases between. This CDR3 is CASSGPHNEQFF. CDR3 DNA: TGTGCCAGCAGCGGCCCGCACAATGAGCAGTTCTTC.